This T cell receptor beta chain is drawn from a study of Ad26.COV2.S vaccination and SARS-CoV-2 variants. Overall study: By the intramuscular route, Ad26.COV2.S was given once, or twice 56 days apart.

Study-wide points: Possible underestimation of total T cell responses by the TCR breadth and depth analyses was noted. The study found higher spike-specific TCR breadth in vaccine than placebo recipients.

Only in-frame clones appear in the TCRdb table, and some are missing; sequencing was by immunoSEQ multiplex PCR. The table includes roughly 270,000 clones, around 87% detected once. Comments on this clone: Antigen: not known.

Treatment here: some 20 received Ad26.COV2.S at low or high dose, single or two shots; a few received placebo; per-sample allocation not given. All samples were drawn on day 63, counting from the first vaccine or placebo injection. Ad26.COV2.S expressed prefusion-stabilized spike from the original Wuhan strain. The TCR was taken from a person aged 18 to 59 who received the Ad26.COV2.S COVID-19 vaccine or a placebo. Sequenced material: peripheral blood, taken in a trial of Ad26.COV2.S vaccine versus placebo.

As DNA, the CDR3 is TGTGCCAGCTCACCTGGGACAGAAAACTATGGCTACACCTTC. Protein: CASSPGTENYGYTF. This chain joins TRBV18 and TRBJ1-2; 7 nucleotides match TRBD1. This CDR3 is built from 14 residues. Germline V gives CDR1 KGHSH, CDR2 LQKENI. The V segment lost 3 bases and the J segment 2 bases; nucleotides outside the gene matches: 3.